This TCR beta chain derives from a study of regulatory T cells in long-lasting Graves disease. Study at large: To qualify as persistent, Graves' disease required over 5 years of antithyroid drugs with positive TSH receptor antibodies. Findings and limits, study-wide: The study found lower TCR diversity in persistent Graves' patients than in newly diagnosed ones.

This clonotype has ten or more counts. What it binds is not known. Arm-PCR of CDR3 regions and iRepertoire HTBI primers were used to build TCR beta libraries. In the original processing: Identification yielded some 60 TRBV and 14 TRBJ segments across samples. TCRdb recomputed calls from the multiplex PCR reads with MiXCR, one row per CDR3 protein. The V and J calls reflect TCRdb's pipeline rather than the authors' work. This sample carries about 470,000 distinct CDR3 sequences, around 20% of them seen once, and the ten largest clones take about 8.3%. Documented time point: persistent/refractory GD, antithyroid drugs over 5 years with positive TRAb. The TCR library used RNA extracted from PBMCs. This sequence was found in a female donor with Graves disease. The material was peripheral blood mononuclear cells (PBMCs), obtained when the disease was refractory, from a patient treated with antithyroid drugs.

The CDR3 sequence is CATSDSQKYQETQYF. The CDR3 nucleotides are TGTGCCACCAGTGATTCTCAGAAGTACCAAGAGACCCAGTACTTC. V and J are TRBV24-1 and TRBJ2-5; D gene uncertain. V lost 2 bases, J lost 0 bases, and 9 bases lay in between. Germline V lookup: CDR1 KGHDR, CDR2 SFDVKD. CDR3 length: 15 amino acids.